The rows below give T cell receptor beta chains drawn from one sample of a study of Graves' ophthalmopathy and Graves' hyperthyroidism. TCRdb passed the multiplex PCR reads through MiXCR, listing each CDR3 protein once. The sample shows about 1.2 million distinct CDR3 sequences, less than 45% of them seen only once. Sequencing input: peripheral blood or thyroid tissue (not recorded which). All receptors derive from an adult man with Graves' hyperthyroidism. CDR3s include the opening cysteine and the closing phenylalanine or tryptophan.

V: TRBV11-2; J: TRBJ1-1; CDR3: CASSSDGQGMVLEAFF
V: TRBV2; J: TRBJ1-2; CDR3: CASYTGPSYGYTF
V: TRBV7-9; J: TRBJ1-4; CDR3: CAIYPGQGWEKLFF
V: TRBV24-1; J: TRBJ2-7; CDR3: CATSDSGTPTYEQYF
V: TRBV2; J: TRBJ2-7; CDR3: CASSYYVLDPSYEQYF
V: TRBV7-3; J: TRBJ1-4; CDR3: CASSFQGGTNEKLFF
V: TRBV29-1; J: TRBJ2-6; CDR3: CSVEDGRVANVLTF
V: TRBV19; J: TRBJ2-7; CDR3: CASSPGGGGYEQYF
V: TRBV12-3/TRBV12-4; J: TRBJ2-5; CDR3: CASSSGLAAKLTQYF
V: TRBV27; J: TRBJ1-6; CDR3: CASSLGQGVTPLHF
V: TRBV7-9; J: TRBJ2-5; CDR3: CASSPNLAGDRGEETQYF
V: TRBV10-2; J: TRBJ2-7; CDR3: CASSDVGQGVDEQYF
V: TRBV20-1; J: TRBJ1-1; CDR3: CSARLSGTEAFF
V: TRBV15; J: TRBJ1-5; CDR3: CATSREDRARGSQHF
V: TRBV6-6; J: TRBJ2-7; CDR3: CASSWQTGGSYEQYF
V: TRBV11-2; J: TRBJ2-7; CDR3: CASRLAGTNYEQYF
V: TRBV19; J: TRBJ2-5; CDR3: CASSRGQGVGETQYF
V: TRBV7-3; J: TRBJ2-6; CDR3: CASSLGISGASGANVLTF
V: TRBV14; J: TRBJ2-2; CDR3: CASSQDEGTGELFF
V: TRBV7-2; J: TRBJ1-6; CDR3: CASSLGRGTSYNSPLHF
V: TRBV20-1; J: TRBJ1-5; CDR3: CSARLNFQGHDNQPQHF
V: TRBV9; J: TRBJ2-7; CDR3: CASSQVRTRRVGEQYF
V: TRBV5-1; J: TRBJ2-7; CDR3: CASSFRDRNPYEQYF
V: TRBV7-6; J: TRBJ2-3; CDR3: CASSLGTSGRTDTQYF
V: TRBV9; J: TRBJ2-2; CDR3: CASSAWASGGRTVDTGELSW
V: TRBV5-1; J: TRBJ1-3; CDR3: CASSPRTSLGGNTIYF
V: TRBV7-2; J: TRBJ2-3; CDR3: CASSFGREWDTQYF
V: TRBV29-1; J: TRBJ1-2; CDR3: CSVGQGDKVDGYTF
V: TRBV6-2/TRBV6-3; J: TRBJ2-7; CDR3: CASTKPGASYEQYF
V: TRBV29-1; J: TRBJ1-1; CDR3: CSVEDRGVEAFF
V: TRBV2; J: TRBJ2-7; CDR3: CASSEAQAGGYEQYF
V: TRBV15; J: TRBJ1-1; CDR3: CATSPRTGITEAFF
V: TRBV15; J: TRBJ1-2; CDR3: CATSSLGGSFSGYTF
V: TRBV7-2; J: TRBJ2-7; CDR3: CASSQKTSGYPYEQYF
V: TRBV25-1; J: TRBJ1-1; CDR3: CASNPGQGVAGAFF
V: TRBV12-3/TRBV12-4; J: TRBJ1-1; CDR3: CASGKTEYTEAFF
V: TRBV20-1; J: TRBJ2-7; CDR3: CSARITYEQYF
V: TRBV7-8; J: TRBJ1-5; CDR3: CASSPAGLRDQPQHF
V: TRBV20-1; J: TRBJ2-7; CDR3: CSAFPGTGLDEQYF
V: TRBV20-1; J: TRBJ2-7; CDR3: CSARWASGGEQYF
V: TRBV10-3; J: TRBJ1-2; CDR3: CAISGRMGRSFHGYTF
V: TRBV12-3/TRBV12-4; J: TRBJ2-7; CDR3: CASSVTAGVNYEQYF
V: TRBV24-1; J: TRBJ2-7; CDR3: CATSDPGTGIYEQYF
V: TRBV12-3/TRBV12-4; J: TRBJ1-1; CDR3: CASSPGGRDTEAFF
V: TRBV29-1; J: TRBJ1-1; CDR3: CSVAPGQGMNTEAFF
V: TRBV29-1; J: TRBJ1-1; CDR3: CSAPGTGGSATEAFF
V: TRBV29-1; J: TRBJ2-5; CDR3: CSARDSGEETQYF
V: TRBV10-3; J: TRBJ2-6; CDR3: CATLDRGPGANVLTF
V: TRBV19; J: TRBJ2-7; CDR3: CASSPRPGQGPYEQYF
V: TRBV28; J: TRBJ2-7; CDR3: CASGQFYEQYF
V: TRBV29-1; J: TRBJ1-1; CDR3: CSVGAGSDTEAFF
V: TRBV10-3; J: TRBJ1-6; CDR3: CAISEQDRSSYNSPLHF
V: TRBV7-9; J: TRBJ1-1; CDR3: CASSAQTGAEAFF
V: TRBV29-1; J: TRBJ2-5; CDR3: CSQDGTGKETQYF
V: TRBV20-1; J: TRBJ2-7; CDR3: CSANGLAGGRRSYEQYF
V: TRBV12-3/TRBV12-4; J: TRBJ2-7; CDR3: CATSGSPYYEQYF
V: TRBV29-1; J: TRBJ2-5; CDR3: CSDPGASVQETQYF